A single sample is the source of the 26 T cell receptor beta chains below, sequenced in a study of OX40 agonist ivuxolimab in advanced cancers. This table comes from immunoSEQ multiplex PCR, and its TCRdb copy is limited to in-frame clones, with some not included. This sample has fewer than 65,000 clones, with around 74% found just once. The sequenced sample was CD4+ or CD8+ T cells sorted from blood, obtained in a trial of the OX40 agonist ivuxolimab. The receptors shown here come from an adult with an advanced solid tumor such as melanoma, head and neck, liver or kidney cancer.

This clone was counted between two and nine times. This rearrangement joins TRBV6-6 to TRBJ2-7; possibly TRBD2 for D (6 bases). This CDR3 comprises 16 residues. Trimming shortened V by 1 base and J by 3 bases, and 16 bases separated the two germline ends. The germline V gene encodes CDR1 MNHNY and CDR2 SVGAGI (reference sequence). CDR3 region: CASSYFLGTGGYEQYF. CDR3 DNA: TGTGCCAGCAGTTACTTTTTGGGCACCGGGGGCTACGAGCAGTACTTC.

The V gene is TRBV7-3, the J gene TRBJ2-7; 7 bases line up with TRBD2. This CDR3 region has 15 residues. Germline CDR1 reads SGHTA; CDR2 reads FQGTGA. Trimming at V came to 4 bases and at J to 5 bases, leaving 11 bases not matched to a gene. The CDR3 DNA is TGTGCCAGCAGCTCCGCGGCGGCGGGAGACCACGAGCAGTACTTC. It codes for CASSSAAAGDHEQYF. Full variable domain (rest looked up from reference TRBV7-3 and TRBJ2-7): GAGVSQTPSNKVTEKGKYVELRCDPISGHTALYWYRQSLGQGPEFLIYFQGTGAADDSGLPNDRFFAVRPEGSVSTLKIQRTERGDSAVYLCASSSAAAGDHEQYFGPGTRLTVT.

The CDR3 sequence: CASSEGTVRTDTQYF. The CDR3 coding sequence is TGTGCCAGCAGTGAGGGAACGGTCCGCACAGATACGCAGTATTTT. The chain links TRBV6-1 to TRBJ2-3, with D unclear. CDR1 is MNHNS and CDR2 is SASEGT in the germline V gene. CDR3 size: 15 residues. The V and J ends lost 3 bases and 1 base respectively, with 11 bases between them.

The chain has TRBV7-9 and TRBJ2-5; D ambiguous. The CDR3 extends over 13 amino acids. Trimming pared 4 bases from V and 4 bases from J, leaving 10 bases between. Per germline, CDR1 SEHNR and CDR2 FQNEAQ (reference sequence). The CDR3 here is CASSSVWGETQYF. In DNA, the CDR3 is TGTGCCAGCAGCTCGGTCTGGGGAGAGACCCAGTACTTC.

The chain uses TRBV19 and TRBJ1-5, with D possibly matching TRBD1 (6 bases). In germline, CDR1 is LNHDA, CDR2 SQIVND (reference sequence). V was pared by 5 bases and J by 3 bases, with 14 bases between. CDR3 size: 15 residues. CDR3 bases: TGTGCCAGTAGTTTTTCGGGGGGCAACAATCAGCCCCAGCATTTT. This sequence encodes CASSFSGGNNQPQHF.

This chain links TRBV10-1 with TRBJ2-1, with 8 positions matching TRBD1. The CDR3 runs 11 residues. Germline CDR1 WNHNN, CDR2 SYGVQD (reference sequence). Trimming at V came to 7 bases and at J to 12 bases, leaving 5 bases not matched to a gene. The CDR3 DNA reads as TGCGCCAGCAAGCAGGGGGCACGGCAGTTCTTC. Residues: CASKQGARQFF.

The chain recombines TRBV18 with TRBJ1-5; tentatively, D is TRBD1 (6 bases). V was clipped by 2 bases and J by 4 bases, with 9 bases between them. From germline, CDR1 is KGHSH and CDR2 LQKENI. CDR3 length: 14 amino acids. The chain's CDR3 is CASSPTGLNQPQHF. The DNA of the CDR3 is TGTGCCAGCTCACCAACAGGGCTTAATCAGCCCCAGCATTTT.

This clone was counted between two and nine times. The genes are TRBV4-1 and TRBJ2-5, with TRBD1 matching over 7 bases. V shed 1 base and J 3 bases; nucleotides not matched to a gene: 5. This CDR3 contains 15 residues. Germline CDR1 and CDR2: MGHRA and YSYEKL. The chain's CDR3 is CASSQAPGQKETQYF. The CDR3 bases are TGCGCCAGCAGCCAAGCCCCGGGACAGAAAGAGACCCAGTACTTC.

V is TRBV5-6 and J is TRBJ2-1; D ambiguous. The ends were cut back, 2 bases at V and 4 bases at J, with 10 bases in the middle. Germline-derived CDR1 and CDR2 are SGHDT and YYEEEE. The CDR3 contains 14 residues. Here the CDR3 reads CASSLRTTYNEQFF. In nucleotides, the CDR3 is TGTGCCAGCAGCTTACGGACGACTTACAATGAGCAGTTCTTC.

The CDR3 here is CASSPPGDTQYF. The CDR3 DNA reads as TGTGCCAGCTCACCACCGGGGGATACGCAGTATTTT. The chain joins TRBV18 to TRBJ2-3; D ambiguous. CDR3 length equals 12 residues. Deletions cut 0 bases from V and 6 bases from J, with 4 bases between. Germline V gene sequence: CDR1 KGHSH, CDR2 LQKENI.

The rearrangement joins TRBV27 to TRBJ2-2; D may correspond to TRBD1 or TRBD2 (5 bases each). Trimming removed 0 bases from V and 8 bases from J, with 10 bases in between. Germline V lookup: CDR1 MNHEY, CDR2 SMNVEV (reference sequence). The CDR3 has 14 amino acids. As DNA, the CDR3 is TGTGCCAGCAGTTTATCGTCTGGGACGGGGGAGCTGTTTTTT. Translated: CASSLSSGTGELFF.

The V and J genes are TRBV20-1 and TRBJ1-3; no clear D gene. V was clipped by 6 bases and J by 4 bases, with 7 bases between them. This CDR3 contains 11 residues. Germline V lookup: CDR1 DFQATT, CDR2 SNEGSKA (reference sequence). The CDR3 is CSAQEGNTIYF. The CDR3 DNA reads as TGCAGTGCCCAAGAAGGAAACACCATATATTTT.

The chain joins TRBV7-3 to TRBJ2-3, with TRBD2 matching 11 bases. With 5 bases clipped from V and 0 bases from J, the junction kept 10 bases outside the gene matches. The germline V gene encodes CDR1 SGHTA and CDR2 FQGTGA. The CDR3 covers 18 residues. CDR3 bases: TGTGCCAGCAGCCCCGGGGTAGCGGGGGGGGTTAGCACAGATACGCAGTATTTT. This gives the protein CASSPGVAGGVSTDTQYF. The full variable domain, in which reference TRBV7-3 and TRBJ2-3 provide the parts outside the CDR3, is GAGVSQTPSNKVTEKGKYVELRCDPISGHTALYWYRQSLGQGPEFLIYFQGTGAADDSGLPNDRFFAVRPEGSVSTLKIQRTERGDSAVYLCASSPGVAGGVSTDTQYFGPGTRLTVL.

This clone has a handful of counts. The chain joins TRBV7-2 to TRBJ2-3; D gene uncertain. The length of the CDR3 is 14 residues. The V gene's germline CDR1 is SGHTA and CDR2 FQGNSA. Trimming took 1 base from V and 2 from J, leaving 7 bases between them. CDR3 protein: CASSLGVITDTQYF. DNA of the CDR3: TGTGCCAGCAGCTTAGGGGTTATCACAGATACGCAGTATTTT.

The gene calls are TRBV7-2 and TRBJ2-5; the D is unclear. The assigned J gene may be wrong: the sequence end matches TRBJ2-7 better. Germline CDR1 is SGHTA and CDR2 is FQGNSA. CDR3 length: 14 residues. The CDR3 DNA sequence: TGTGCCAGCAGCTTAGGTAGTTTTGGGCACGAGCAGTACTTC. It translates to CASSLGSFGHEQYF.

There are a few counts of this clone. The chain recombines TRBV7-9 with TRBJ2-1; 7 bases are a match to TRBD1. CDR1 is SEHNR and CDR2 is FQNEAQ in the germline V gene (reference sequence). There are 14 residues in the CDR3. The ends lost 3 bases at V and 9 bases at J; junction bases unmatched: 8. The CDR3 region is CASSFDREWGEQFF. For the CDR3, the DNA is TGTGCCAGCAGCTTTGACAGGGAATGGGGTGAGCAGTTCTTC.

The chain uses TRBV5-1 and TRBJ2-5; 13 bases are a match to TRBD2. The DNA end is a closer match to TRBJ2-7, so the J assignment may be wrong. The CDR3 extends over 16 amino acids. Germline-derived CDR1 and CDR2 are SGHRS and YFSETQ. CDR3 coding DNA: TGCGCCAGCAGCCCCTGGACTAGCGGGAGCTCCTACGAGCAGTACTTC. This codes for CASSPWTSGSSYEQYF.

J is TRBJ2-1 and V is TRBV2; TRBD2 agrees at 10 bases. The germline V gene has CDR1 SNHLY and CDR2 FYNNEI. This CDR3 has 15 amino acids. J gave up 7 bases and V 6 bases, and 9 bases lay outside the gene matches. As DNA, the CDR3 is TGTGCCAGCAGGTGGAGCGGGGGGGCTTATAATGAGCAGTTCTTC. Its protein product is CASRWSGGAYNEQFF.

This chain joins TRBV4-1 and TRBJ1-1; the match to TRBD1 covers 7 bases. Germline V lookup: CDR1 MGHRA, CDR2 YSYEKL. V lost 6 bases to trimming and J lost 6 bases; unmatched junction nucleotides: 10. CDR3 length equals 14 residues. CDR3 residues: CASSRSGTASEAFF. The CDR3 DNA reads as TGCGCCAGCAGTCGATCCGGGACAGCTTCTGAAGCTTTCTTT.

The chain employs TRBV7-2 and TRBJ2-3, with 8 bases aligning to TRBD2. V shed 1 base and J 5 bases; nucleotides not matched to a gene: 5. Looked up from germline, CDR1 is SGHTA and CDR2 is FQGNSA. The CDR3 extends over 15 amino acids. The chain's CDR3 is CASSLVGGGLDTQYF. Written as DNA, the CDR3 is TGTGCCAGCAGCTTAGTCGGGGGGGGACTAGATACGCAGTATTTT.

The genes are TRBV6-5 and TRBJ1-4; D ambiguous. Germline V gene lookup returns CDR1 MNHEY and CDR2 SVGAGI. The CDR3 spans 15 residues. Trimming took 0 bases from V and 3 from J, leaving 8 bases between them. This CDR3 is CASSYSGSANEKLFF. CDR3 bases: TGTGCCAGCAGTTACTCGGGAAGTGCTAATGAAAAACTGTTTTTT.

The V call is TRBV4-2, the J call TRBJ2-2, with 8 nucleotides matching TRBD2. Germline CDR1 reads LGHNA; CDR2 reads YNFKEQ. The CDR3 runs 17 residues. Trimming at V came to 2 bases and at J to 6 bases, leaving 11 bases not matched to a gene. The CDR3 sequence is CASSQRKEAGVSGELFF. CDR3 DNA sequence: TGTGCCAGCAGCCAAAGGAAGGAAGCGGGAGTGTCCGGGGAGCTGTTTTTT.

V and J are TRBV19 and TRBJ2-5, with D perhaps TRBD2 (5 bases). Germline CDR1 and CDR2: LNHDA and SQIVND (reference sequence). Trimming took off 1 base at V and 5 bases at J, with 14 bases between the two ends. CDR3 size: 15 residues. CDR3 sequence reads: CASSIGQRWAETQYF. The CDR3 nucleotides are TGTGCCAGTAGTATAGGTCAGCGGTGGGCGGAGACCCAGTACTTC.

The rearrangement joins TRBV28 to TRBJ2-1; no definite D call. This CDR3 region has 12 residues. V lost 6 bases, J lost 10 bases, and 13 bases lay in between. Per germline, CDR1 MDHEN and CDR2 SYDVKM. The CDR3 nucleotides read TGTGCCAGCAGAGAAACTTTACGGGAGCAGTTCTTC. Translation gives CASRETLREQFF.

The V gene is TRBV4-2, the J gene TRBJ2-4; either TRBD1 or TRBD2 may fit D (5 bases each). V was cut by 0 bases and J by 7 bases, with 16 bases left in between. The CDR3 length is 16 residues. Germline lookup yields CDR1 LGHNA and CDR2 YNFKEQ. In nucleotides, the CDR3 is TGTGCCAGCAGCCAAGATGTACGGCTAGCAGGGAACATTCAGTACTTC. It specifies CASSQDVRLAGNIQYF.

The chain is built from TRBV11-2 and TRBJ2-6; a weak D match, TRBD1 (5 bases). The germline V and J ends were trimmed by 5 bases and 2 bases, with 10 bases remaining between them. This CDR3 is built from 15 residues. Per the germline V gene, CDR1 is SGHAT and CDR2 is FQNNGV. CDR3 in amino acids: CASSRTGTGANVLTF. DNA for the CDR3: TGTGCCAGCAGCCGAACAGGAACTGGGGCCAACGTCCTGACTTTC.